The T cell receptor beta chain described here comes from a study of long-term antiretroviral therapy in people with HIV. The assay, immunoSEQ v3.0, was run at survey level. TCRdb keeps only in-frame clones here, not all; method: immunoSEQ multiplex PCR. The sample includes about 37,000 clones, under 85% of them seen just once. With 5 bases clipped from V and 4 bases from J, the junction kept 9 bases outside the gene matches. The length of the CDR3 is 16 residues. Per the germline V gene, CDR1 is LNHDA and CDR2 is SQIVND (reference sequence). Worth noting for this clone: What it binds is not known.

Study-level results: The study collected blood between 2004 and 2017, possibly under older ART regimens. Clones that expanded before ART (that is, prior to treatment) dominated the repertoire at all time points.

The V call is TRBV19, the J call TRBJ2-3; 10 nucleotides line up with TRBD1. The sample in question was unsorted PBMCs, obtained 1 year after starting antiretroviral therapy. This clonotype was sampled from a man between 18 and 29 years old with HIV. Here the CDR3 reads CASSSSTGGFADTQYF. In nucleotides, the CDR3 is TGTGCCAGTAGTTCCTCGACAGGGGGCTTCGCAGATACGCAGTATTTT.